The clone carrying this T cell receptor beta chain was recorded many times. Its cognate antigen is unknown. With cryopreserved PBMCs as the source, around 2 micrograms of genomic DNA went to TCR beta libraries. The targeted sequencing depth was 1 in 200,000 to 1 in 1 million T cells. Repertoires were generated with immunoSEQ multiplex PCR, while TCRdb's copy carries only in-frame clones and drops some. The sample has approximately 140,000 clones; about 72% are singletons. Germline V CDR1 and CDR2: SGHTA, FQGNSA. Trimming shortened V by 3 bases and J by 6 bases, and 14 bases separated the two germline ends. The CDR3 has 14 residues. These data are taken from a study of cytotoxic CD8 clonotypes in ibrutinib-treated CLL. Study-level background: After treatment lasting a median about twelve months, range 6 to 36, response samples were collected.

The study, taken as a whole, reports: Treatment left the uncommon public clonotypes either contracted or stable in frequency.

Sequences were derived from PBMCs, sampled after 12 months of ibrutinib treatment. The chain has TRBV7-2 and TRBJ2-5; weak D call: TRBD2 (6 bases). This TCR was sampled from a human donor with chronic lymphocytic leukemia. The DNA for the CDR3 is TGTGCCAGCAGCTTGGAGGGAGGAGGTCAGACCCAGTACTTC. Amino acids: CASSLEGGGQTQYF.